The present T cell receptor (beta chain) was sequenced within a study of OX40 agonist ivuxolimab in advanced cancers. The study, taken as a whole, reports: Some nonresponders additionally presented with little normalized T-cell clonal expansion.

On this clone: The antigen is unknown.

Trimming pared 6 bases from V and 7 bases from J, leaving 14 bases between. Germline V CDR1 and CDR2: SGHAT, FQNNGV. This CDR3 comprises 13 residues. Clones were sequenced by immunoSEQ multiplex PCR, and TCRdb holds only the in-frame ones, with some missing. This table has 30,000 to 40,000 clones, 65% to 80% appearing once. This material consisted of CD4+ or CD8+ T cells sorted from blood, taken in a trial of the OX40 agonist ivuxolimab. The V and J genes are TRBV11-2 and TRBJ2-3, with D tentatively TRBD2 (5 bases). The clonotype originates from an adult with an advanced solid tumor such as melanoma, head and neck, liver or kidney cancer. The CDR3: CASRPPVGNTQYF. CDR3 DNA: TGTGCCAGCAGACCCCCGGTCGGGAATACGCAGTATTTT.